Listed below are T cell receptor beta chains from one sample, sequenced in a study of human T cells and chemical hapten exposure. Via MiXCR, TCRdb re-called the RACE reads, giving one row per CDR3 protein. The sample has about 160,000 distinct CDR3 sequences; about 30% are singletons. Sequenced here: whole blood, sampled in connection with sensitization to the hapten diphenylcyclopropenone (DPC). The origin of the receptors is a woman under 30 with alopecia areata. Some clones in this sample may be carry-over from other donors' samples. Each CDR3 is given with its conserved first and last residue. Size tells how often a clone was seen (once, few, many) or the class of an expanded clone, and some rows leave it out.

v_call: TRBV5-1; j_call: TRBJ1-1; clone_size: .; cdr3_aa: CASSQTKNTEAFF
v_call: TRBV6-1; j_call: TRBJ1-2; clone_size: .; cdr3_aa: CATSGGSHGYTF
v_call: TRBV19; j_call: TRBJ2-3; clone_size: .; cdr3_aa: CASSILAARDTQYF
v_call: TRBV7-8; j_call: TRBJ2-7; clone_size: few; cdr3_aa: CASRGASYEQYF
v_call: TRBV4-3; j_call: TRBJ2-2; clone_size: few; cdr3_aa: CASSQELLADNTGELFF
v_call: TRBV7-8; j_call: TRBJ2-2; clone_size: .; cdr3_aa: CASSLNPTGELFF
v_call: TRBV5-1; j_call: TRBJ1-1; clone_size: .; cdr3_aa: CASSFTPTGASTEAFF
v_call: TRBV15; j_call: TRBJ2-1; clone_size: .; cdr3_aa: CATSRSGAYYNEQFF
v_call: TRBV29-1; j_call: TRBJ2-1; clone_size: .; cdr3_aa: CSVEDLQTRTVEQFF
v_call: TRBV20-1; j_call: TRBJ1-2; clone_size: .; cdr3_aa: CSARADARYGYTF
v_call: TRBV2; j_call: TRBJ2-1; clone_size: once; cdr3_aa: CASSEALGDEQFF
v_call: TRBV6-1; j_call: TRBJ2-1; clone_size: few; cdr3_aa: CASSRTPNYNEQFF
v_call: TRBV7-2; j_call: TRBJ2-1; clone_size: few; cdr3_aa: CASSPPGLSYNEQFF
v_call: TRBV30; j_call: TRBJ2-1; clone_size: few; cdr3_aa: CAWSSRVPYNEQFF
v_call: TRBV29-1; j_call: TRBJ1-1; clone_size: .; cdr3_aa: CSGQGTEAFF
v_call: TRBV12-3/TRBV12-4; j_call: TRBJ2-7; clone_size: few; cdr3_aa: CASRRQWGGEQYF
v_call: TRBV27; j_call: TRBJ2-2; clone_size: few; cdr3_aa: CASSFVRVNTGELFF
v_call: TRBV11-2; j_call: TRBJ1-1; clone_size: .; cdr3_aa: CASSPFTEAFF
v_call: TRBV20-1; j_call: TRBJ1-3; clone_size: .; cdr3_aa: CSAPRTGGAENTIYF
v_call: TRBV4-3; j_call: TRBJ2-7; clone_size: few; cdr3_aa: CASSQVAGGNYEQYF
v_call: TRBV15; j_call: TRBJ2-2; clone_size: few; cdr3_aa: CATSRGQGSNTGELFF
v_call: TRBV29-1; j_call: TRBJ2-7; clone_size: .; cdr3_aa: CSVLVVYEQYF
v_call: TRBV11-2; j_call: TRBJ2-3; clone_size: .; cdr3_aa: CASRPSGRGPTDTQYF
v_call: TRBV7-2; j_call: TRBJ1-1; clone_size: many; cdr3_aa: CASSSWTKEAFF
v_call: TRBV20-1; j_call: TRBJ2-2; clone_size: few; cdr3_aa: CSASHRHTGELFF
v_call: TRBV4-3; j_call: TRBJ1-2; clone_size: .; cdr3_aa: CASSQVRTGSYGYTF
v_call: TRBV7-2; j_call: TRBJ2-5; clone_size: few; cdr3_aa: CASTPTRAETQYF
v_call: TRBV4-1; j_call: TRBJ1-2; clone_size: .; cdr3_aa: CASSQAATDYGYTF
v_call: TRBV27; j_call: TRBJ2-7; clone_size: .; cdr3_aa: CASSLGSGPSYEQYF
v_call: TRBV4-1; j_call: TRBJ2-1; clone_size: .; cdr3_aa: CASSQDVTLYNEQFF
v_call: TRBV28; j_call: TRBJ2-4; clone_size: many; cdr3_aa: CASSLLHLAKNIQYF
v_call: TRBV20-1; j_call: TRBJ2-3; clone_size: few; cdr3_aa: CSAQDRGVTDTQYF
v_call: TRBV30; j_call: TRBJ2-1; clone_size: few; cdr3_aa: CAWSLHNEQFF
v_call: TRBV18; j_call: TRBJ2-3; clone_size: few; cdr3_aa: CASSPGWSRDTQYF
v_call: TRBV7-2; j_call: TRBJ1-3; clone_size: few; cdr3_aa: CASSPRVSDGNTIYF
v_call: TRBV6-2/TRBV6-3; j_call: TRBJ2-7; clone_size: many; cdr3_aa: CASRLAGDRFYEQYF
v_call: TRBV12-3/TRBV12-4; j_call: TRBJ2-1; clone_size: few; cdr3_aa: CASSPPLGEQFF
v_call: TRBV7-9; j_call: TRBJ2-7; clone_size: few; cdr3_aa: CASSPGTAGVHEQYF
v_call: TRBV27; j_call: TRBJ2-2; clone_size: few; cdr3_aa: CASSFFAGGTGELFF
v_call: TRBV6-2/TRBV6-3; j_call: TRBJ2-1; clone_size: once; cdr3_aa: CASSSSGKEFF
v_call: TRBV7-2; j_call: TRBJ2-7; clone_size: .; cdr3_aa: CASDGGTYEQYF
v_call: TRBV6-5; j_call: TRBJ1-1; clone_size: .; cdr3_aa: CASSTVAGSEAFF
v_call: TRBV7-3; j_call: TRBJ2-2; clone_size: .; cdr3_aa: CASSLKGGGQRPGELFF
v_call: TRBV6-2/TRBV6-3; j_call: TRBJ1-6; clone_size: .; cdr3_aa: CASSYFLGSPLHF
v_call: TRBV30; j_call: TRBJ1-1; clone_size: few; cdr3_aa: CAWRGQLNTEAFF
v_call: TRBV20-1; j_call: TRBJ1-4; clone_size: .; cdr3_aa: CSARGTANEKLFF
v_call: TRBV29-1; j_call: TRBJ2-1; clone_size: .; cdr3_aa: CSVDLGRNEQFF
v_call: TRBV6-2/TRBV6-3; j_call: TRBJ2-5; clone_size: .; cdr3_aa: CASTREGPQETQYF
v_call: TRBV4-3; j_call: TRBJ2-7; clone_size: .; cdr3_aa: CASSQVVQEAGRLYF
v_call: TRBV5-1; j_call: TRBJ2-5; clone_size: few; cdr3_aa: CASSLTGTGETQYF
v_call: TRBV27; j_call: TRBJ1-5; clone_size: .; cdr3_aa: CASSLWSGVDQPQHF